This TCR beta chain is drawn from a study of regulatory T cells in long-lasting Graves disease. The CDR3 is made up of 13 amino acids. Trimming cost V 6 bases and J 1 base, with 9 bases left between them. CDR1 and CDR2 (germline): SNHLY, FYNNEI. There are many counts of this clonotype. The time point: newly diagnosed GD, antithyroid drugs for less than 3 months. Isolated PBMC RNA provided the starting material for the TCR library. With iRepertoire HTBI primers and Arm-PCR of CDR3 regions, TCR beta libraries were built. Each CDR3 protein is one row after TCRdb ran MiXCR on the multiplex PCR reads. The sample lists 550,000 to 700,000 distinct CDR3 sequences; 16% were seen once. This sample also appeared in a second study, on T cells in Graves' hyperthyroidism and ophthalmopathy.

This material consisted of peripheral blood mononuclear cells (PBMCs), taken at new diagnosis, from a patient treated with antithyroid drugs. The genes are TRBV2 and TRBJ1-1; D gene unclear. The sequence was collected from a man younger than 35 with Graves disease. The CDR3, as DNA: TGTGCCAGCAGACGAATAGCGAACACTGAAGCTTTCTTT. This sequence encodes CASRRIANTEAFF. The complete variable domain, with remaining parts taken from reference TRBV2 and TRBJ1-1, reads EPEVTQTPSHQVTQMGQEVILRCVPISNHLYFYWYRQILGQKVEFLVSFYNNEISEKSEIFDDQFSVERPDGSNFTLKIRSTKLEDSAMYFCASRRIANTEAFFGQGTRLTVV.